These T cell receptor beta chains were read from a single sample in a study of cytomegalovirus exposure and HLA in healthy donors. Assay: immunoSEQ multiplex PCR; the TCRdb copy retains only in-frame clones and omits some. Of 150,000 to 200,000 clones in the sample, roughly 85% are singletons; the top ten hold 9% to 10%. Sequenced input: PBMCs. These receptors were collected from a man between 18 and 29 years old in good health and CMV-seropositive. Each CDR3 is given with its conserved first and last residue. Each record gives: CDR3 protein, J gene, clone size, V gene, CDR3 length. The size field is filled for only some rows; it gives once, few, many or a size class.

CDR3: CASRGDGYTF
J: TRBJ1-2
size: .
V: TRBV2
length: 10

CDR3: CASSLDLAEYTDTQYF
J: TRBJ2-3
size: .
V: TRBV7-8
length: 16

CDR3: CASSLDGRGLYNEQFF
J: TRBJ2-1
size: .
V: TRBV11-3
length: 16

CDR3: CASSTQGAFGYTF
J: TRBJ1-2
size: .
V: TRBV19
length: 13

CDR3: CSAPYTGELFF
J: TRBJ2-2
size: .
V: TRBV20-1
length: 11

CDR3: CASGIGRGFNEQFF
J: TRBJ2-1
size: few
V: TRBV6-1
length: 14

CDR3: CASSPQDRGIVDEQFF
J: TRBJ2-1
size: .
V: TRBV9
length: 16

CDR3: CASSVGTYNEKLFF
J: TRBJ1-4
size: .
V: TRBV6-5
length: 14

CDR3: CAWDAGTGGVNQPQHF
J: TRBJ1-5
size: .
V: TRBV30
length: 16

CDR3: CASREAQGRGEKLFF
J: TRBJ1-4
size: few
V: TRBV2
length: 15

CDR3: CASSSGLAGGTYNEQFF
J: TRBJ2-1
size: .
V: TRBV5-1
length: 17

CDR3: CASSFVTGLDNYGYTF
J: TRBJ1-2
size: .
V: TRBV28
length: 16

CDR3: CASSGTSGGTDTQYF
J: TRBJ2-3
size: .
V: TRBV6-1
length: 15

CDR3: CASSPREARSYEQYF
J: TRBJ2-7
size: .
V: TRBV7-9
length: 15

CDR3: CAISVTGGDSPLHF
J: TRBJ1-6
size: .
V: TRBV10-3
length: 14

CDR3: CASSLPTGGHEKLFF
J: TRBJ1-4
size: .
V: TRBV7-6
length: 15

CDR3: CASSSGGGTGNDGYTF
J: TRBJ1-2
size: few
V: TRBV5-5
length: 16

CDR3: CASSLSYSGASYEQYF
J: TRBJ2-7
size: few
V: TRBV28
length: 16

CDR3: CAWRTGGSEETQYF
J: TRBJ2-5
size: .
V: TRBV30
length: 14

CDR3: CASSPSHPGQPQHF
J: TRBJ1-5
size: few
V: TRBV4-3
length: 14

CDR3: CASSFPTGSTTGELFF
J: TRBJ2-2
size: .
V: TRBV7-3
length: 16

CDR3: CASTFRGEDAYTF
J: TRBJ1-2
size: once
V: TRBV19
length: 13

CDR3: CASSPSSGNTGELFF
J: TRBJ2-2
size: .
V: TRBV9
length: 15

CDR3: CASSPPISENTGELFF
J: TRBJ2-2
size: .
V: TRBV4-1
length: 16

CDR3: CASSLGGGFLETQYF
J: TRBJ2-5
size: once
V: TRBV5-1
length: 15

CDR3: CASSLDIKDTQYF
J: TRBJ2-3
size: .
V: TRBV11-2
length: 13

CDR3: CASSLDRGNNEQFF
J: TRBJ2-1
size: .
V: TRBV28
length: 14

CDR3: CASSYSPGQGDYNQPQHF
J: TRBJ1-5
size: .
V: TRBV7-9
length: 18

CDR3: CASSPGQEYYGYTF
J: TRBJ1-2
size: .
V: TRBV9
length: 14

CDR3: CASSQSISGGGTDTQYF
J: TRBJ2-3
size: few
V: TRBV4-2
length: 17

CDR3: CASGLGLAGGSSYEQYF
J: TRBJ2-7
size: .
V: TRBV7-9
length: 17

CDR3: CASSQTGGRYEQYF
J: TRBJ2-7
size: .
V: TRBV14
length: 14

CDR3: CASSLGGTGNEQYF
J: TRBJ2-7
size: .
V: TRBV7-6
length: 14

CDR3: CASSQVITGGSYGYTF
J: TRBJ1-2
size: .
V: TRBV4-3
length: 16

CDR3: CASSERTLSADTQYF
J: TRBJ2-3
size: .
V: TRBV7-8
length: 15

CDR3: CASSRVTSGQETQYF
J: TRBJ2-5
size: few
V: TRBV4-3
length: 15

CDR3: CASSESSGDEQYF
J: TRBJ2-7
size: .
V: TRBV10-1
length: 13

CDR3: CASSTVAGVSGANVLTF
J: TRBJ2-6
size: .
V: TRBV28
length: 17

CDR3: CASSEWTSGADTQYF
J: TRBJ2-3
size: .
V: TRBV6-4
length: 15

CDR3: CASIRDKNTEAFF
J: TRBJ1-1
size: .
V: TRBV19
length: 13